What follows are 2 T cell receptor beta chains derived from one specimen sequenced in a study of identical twins. TCRdb reprocessed the 5' RACE reads with MiXCR, giving one entry per CDR3 protein. Among hundreds of thousands of distinct CDR3 sequences listed, around 8.6% were seen once. This sample was shared with a second study, whose subject was yellow fever vaccine responses in identical twins.

Source material: PBMCs. All receptors come from a woman under 30 in good health.

This chain uses TRBV28 with TRBJ2-2, with no clear D. This CDR3 has 14 amino acids. The V gene lost 2 bases and the J gene lost 6 bases, with 10 bases spanning the gap. The V gene's germline CDR1 is MDHEN and CDR2 SYDVKM. The CDR3: CASSLGVIAGELFF. The CDR3 nucleotides read TGTGCCAGCAGTTTAGGGGTCATCGCCGGGGAGCTGTTTTTT.

The sample holds a few counts of this clonotype. The chain joins TRBV9 to TRBJ2-7, with D tentatively TRBD2 (6 bases). CDR3 length: 14 amino acids. Between the trimmed V and J ends, which lost 4 bases and 0 bases, there was a span of 11 bases. CDR1 is SGDLS and CDR2 is YYNGEE in the germline V gene. CDR3 loop: CASSPGTFSYEQYF. The DNA for the CDR3 is TGTGCCAGCAGCCCGGGGACTTTCTCCTACGAGCAGTACTTC.